What follows are 18 T cell receptor beta chains derived from one specimen sequenced in a study of cytomegalovirus exposure and HLA in healthy donors. Both 60 Vbeta primers and 13 Jbeta primers went into the PCR. Profiled with immunoSEQ multiplex PCR; TCRdb holds only in-frame clones, not every one. The sample gives tens of thousands of clones, approximately 75% of which show up once; roughly 7% is in the top ten. The material sequenced was PBMCs. Source of these receptors: a man under 40 in good health and CMV-seropositive.

The V gene is TRBV9, the J gene TRBJ2-1; unclear D gene. The CDR3 is made up of 12 amino acids. The V gene lost 4 bases and the J gene lost 9 bases, with 11 bases spanning the gap. From germline, CDR1 is SGDLS and CDR2 YYNGEE. The DNA of the CDR3 is TGTGCCAGCAGCCCCGGCCCGGGTGAGCAGTTCTTC. As protein: CASSPGPGEQFF. The entire variable domain, with the rest obtained from reference TRBV9 and TRBJ2-1, is as follows: DSGVTQTPKHLITATGQRVTLRCSPRSGDLSVYWYQQSLDQGLQFLIQYYNGEERAKGNILERFSAQQFPDLHSELNLSSLELGDSALYFCASSPGPGEQFFGPGTRLTVL.

The V call is TRBV7-9, the J call TRBJ1-3; TRBD1 matches at 7 bases. CDR3 size: 16 residues. The germline CDR1 and CDR2 sequences are SEHNR and FQNEAQ (reference sequence). Trimming at V came to 7 bases and at J to 4 bases, leaving 13 bases not matched to a gene. CDR3 residues: CASTIAPDRAGNTIYF. The CDR3 nucleotides are TGTGCCAGCACCATAGCCCCCGACAGGGCCGGAAACACCATATATTTT.

The count of this clone is one. This rearrangement joins TRBV13 to TRBJ2-3; 9 bases align to TRBD2. There are 17 residues in the CDR3. Trimming at V came to 1 base and at J to 1 base, leaving 6 bases not matched to a gene. Germline values: CDR1 PRHDT, CDR2 FYEKMQ (reference sequence). CDR3 sequence reads: CASSLDFASGGTDTQYF. The CDR3 nucleotides are TGTGCCAGCAGCTTAGATTTTGCTAGCGGGGGCACAGATACGCAGTATTTT.

The chain employs TRBV7-6 and TRBJ1-4; the D gene is possibly TRBD1 (5 bases). CDR3 length: 14 residues. V was clipped by 4 bases and J by 7 bases, with 13 bases between them. Germline V CDR1 and CDR2: SGHVS, FNYEAQ. In nucleotides, the CDR3 is TGTGCCAGCAGCTCAGGGCAGGCGGCTGAAAAACTGTTTTTT. As protein: CASSSGQAAEKLFF. Full variable domain (outside the CDR3, taken from reference TRBV7-6 and TRBJ1-4): GAGVSQSPRYKVTKRGQDVALRCDPISGHVSLYWYRQALGQGPEFLTYFNYEAQQDKSGLPNDRFSAERPEGSISTLTIQRTEQRDSAMYRCASSSGQAAEKLFFGSGTQLSVL.

The V call is TRBV6-5, the J call TRBJ1-3; D ambiguous. Deletions cut 6 bases from V and 4 bases from J, with 4 bases between. Looked up from germline, CDR1 is MNHEY and CDR2 is SVGAGI. The CDR3 runs to 11 residues. The CDR3 coding sequence is TGTGCCAGCAGCCAAGGAAACACCATATATTTT. This translates into CASSQGNTIYF.

This sequence joins TRBV28 and TRBJ2-3; D might be TRBD2 (8 bases). The germline V gene encodes CDR1 MDHEN and CDR2 SYDVKM. The CDR3 length is 17 residues. Trimming cost V 6 bases and J 4 bases, with 23 bases left between them. CDR3 amino acids: CASSTRGQRGFSDTQYF. CDR3 in DNA: TGTGCCAGCAGCACCCGGGGACAGCGGGGGTTTTCAGATACGCAGTATTTT.

This chain connects TRBV14 to TRBJ2-7, with D perhaps matching TRBD1 (5 bases). The CDR3 sequence is 15 residues long. CDR1 and CDR2 from the germline V gene are SGHDN and FVKESK. V gave up 4 bases and J gave up 1 base, with 14 bases separating them. The chain's CDR3 is CASSLGPGLSYEQYF. In DNA form, the CDR3 reads TGTGCCAGCAGCCTTGGGCCAGGGTTATCCTACGAGCAGTACTTC.

The rearrangement links TRBV5-1 to TRBJ2-6, with a possible D match to TRBD1 (6 bases). Trimming stripped 4 bases from V and 0 bases from J, with 23 bases between. The CDR3 contains 20 residues. Germline CDR1 reads SGHRS; CDR2 reads YFSETQ. The CDR3 DNA reads as TGCGCCAGCAGCCCCCGTCCCCGGGTTGGGGGCGACTCTGGGGCCAACGTCCTGACTTTC. Translation gives CASSPRPRVGGDSGANVLTF.

V and J are TRBV7-8 and TRBJ2-1; D possibly corresponds to TRBD2 (7 bases). The germline V and J ends were trimmed by 5 bases and 8 bases, with 22 bases remaining between them. Germline V gene data show CDR1 as SGHVS and CDR2 as FQNEAQ. The CDR3 loop spans 16 amino acids. The CDR3 loop is CASSPLGGGQGDEQFF. The CDR3 DNA sequence: TGTGCCAGCAGCCCCTTGGGCGGGGGCCAAGGGGATGAGCAGTTCTTC.

The CDR3 loop is CASSQDLAGGTDTQYF. CDR3 DNA: TGTGCCAGCAGCCAAGATCTAGCGGGGGGCACAGATACGCAGTATTTT. This chain joins TRBV4-2 and TRBJ2-3; TRBD2 aligns across 10 bases. CDR1 and CDR2 from the germline V gene are LGHNA and YNFKEQ. The CDR3 contains 16 residues. V shed 0 bases, J shed 1 base, and the junction held 1 base outside the gene matches.

CDR3 amino acids: CAWSASTYYSGANVLTF. CDR3 nucleotide sequence: TGTGCCTGGAGTGCCTCGACCTACTACTCTGGGGCCAACGTCCTGACTTTC. The chain recombines TRBV30 with TRBJ2-6; no definite D call. V dropped 1 base and J dropped 0 bases, with 13 bases sitting between them. CDR1 GTSNPN and CDR2 SVGIG come from the germline V gene (reference sequence). The CDR3 length is 17 residues.

The chain couples TRBV28 to TRBJ1-2; the D is unclear. The CDR3 sequence is 16 residues long. Germline CDR1 MDHEN, CDR2 SYDVKM. Deletions cut 4 bases from V and 6 bases from J, with 21 bases between. The CDR3 nucleotides read TGTGCCAGCAGTTCCCCTGAGACGCGGGAAGGGCATGGCTACACCTTC. Residues: CASSSPETREGHGYTF.

The CDR3 is CASSWDSRNEKLFF. CDR3 coding DNA: TGTGCCAGCAGTTGGGACAGTAGAAATGAAAAACTGTTTTTT. The J gene is TRBJ1-4, the V gene TRBV27; 7 positions agree with TRBD1. The trim removed 4 bases at V and 5 bases at J, leaving 4 bases unmatched. CDR3 length: 14 amino acids. From germline, CDR1 is MNHEY and CDR2 SMNVEV (reference sequence).

A few counts support this clone. The chain links TRBV6-4 to TRBJ2-1; 10 bases are shared with TRBD2. The CDR3 consists of 16 residues. Germline V CDR1 and CDR2: MRHNA, SNTAGT. The V and J ends lost 0 bases and 4 bases, in that order; junction bases with no gene match: 3. In DNA form, the CDR3 reads TGTGCCAGCAGTGACTCGGCTAGCGGGGGATACAATGAGCAGTTCTTC. Translation: CASSDSASGGYNEQFF.

This sequence joins TRBV4-1 and TRBJ2-3; 7 bases line up with TRBD1. V lost 4 bases and J lost 3; bases outside the gene matches: 7. In germline, CDR1 is MGHRA, CDR2 YSYEKL. The CDR3 loop spans 15 amino acids. CDR3 coding DNA: TGCGCCAGCAGCCTGACTCACAGGGGTACAGATACGCAGTATTTT. Its protein product is CASSLTHRGTDTQYF.

The chain is built from TRBV19 and TRBJ1-1; unclear D gene. The CDR3 length is 13 residues. V gave up 8 bases and J gave up 4 bases, with 14 bases separating them. Germline-derived CDR1 and CDR2 are LNHDA and SQIVND (reference sequence). The CDR3 sequence is CASVDNLGTEAFF. Written as DNA, the CDR3 is TGTGCCAGTGTTGACAACCTCGGCACTGAAGCTTTCTTT.

This clone was seen just once. The J gene is TRBJ1-6, the V gene TRBV10-3; possible D gene TRBD1, 6 bases. This CDR3 has 15 amino acids. Germline CDR1 is ENHRY and CDR2 is SYGVKD. Deletions cut 11 bases from V and 6 bases from J, with 20 bases between. CDR3 sequence (DNA): TGTGCCGCCAGGGGCGGGCAGGACACTAATTCACCCCTCCACTTT. Translation gives CAARGGQDTNSPLHF.

The V and J genes are TRBV6-1 and TRBJ2-7; TRBD2 aligns across 7 bases. CDR1 is MNHNS, CDR2 SASEGT, per germline. The J segment lost 1 base and the V segment lost 6 bases, leaving 9 bases of the junction unmatched. This CDR3 comprises 15 residues. CDR3 DNA: TGTGCCAGCAGGGGAGTGGGGGGGTCTTCCTACGAGCAGTACTTC. Translated, it gives CASRGVGGSSYEQYF.